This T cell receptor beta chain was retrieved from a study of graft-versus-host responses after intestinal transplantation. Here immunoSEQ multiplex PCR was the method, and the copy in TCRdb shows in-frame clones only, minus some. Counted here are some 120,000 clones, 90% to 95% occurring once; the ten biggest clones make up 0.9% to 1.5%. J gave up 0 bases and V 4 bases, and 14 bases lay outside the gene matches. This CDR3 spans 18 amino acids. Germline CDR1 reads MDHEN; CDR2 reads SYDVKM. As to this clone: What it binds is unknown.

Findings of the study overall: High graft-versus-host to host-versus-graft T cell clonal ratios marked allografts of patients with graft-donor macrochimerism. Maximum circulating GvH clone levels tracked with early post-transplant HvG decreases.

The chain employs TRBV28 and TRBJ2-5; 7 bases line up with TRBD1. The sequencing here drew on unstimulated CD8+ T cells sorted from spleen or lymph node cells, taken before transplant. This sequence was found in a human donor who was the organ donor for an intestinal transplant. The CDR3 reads CASSSGQEPRSYQETQYF. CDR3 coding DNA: TGTGCCAGCAGTTCAGGACAGGAGCCCCGTTCGTACCAAGAGACCCAGTACTTC.